The 14 T cell receptor beta chains reported below all come from one sample, sequenced in a study of response to subunit inactivated influenza vaccine. MiXCR, applied by TCRdb to the RT-PCR reads, yields one record per CDR3 protein. The table includes hundreds of thousands of distinct CDR3 sequences, about 25% detected once. This specimen was CD4+ T cells sorted from PBMCs, taken 5 days after vaccination. Source of these receptors: a man aged 50-60 years who received an inactivated influenza vaccine.

The rearrangement links TRBV28 to TRBJ2-6, with D possibly being TRBD2 (7 bases). Germline V lookup: CDR1 MDHEN, CDR2 SYDVKM. V lost 8 bases, J lost 0 bases, and 14 bases lay in between. The length of the CDR3 is 16 residues. This CDR3 reads CASGRVGGSGANVLTF. The CDR3, as DNA: TGTGCCAGCGGGAGGGTAGGGGGCTCTGGGGCCAACGTCCTGACTTTC. Supplemented by reference TRBV28 and TRBJ2-6, the full variable domain reads DVKVTQSSRYLVKRTGEKVFLECVQDMDHENMFWYRQDPGLGLRLIYFSYDVKMKEKGDIPEGYSVSREKKERFSLILESASTNQTSMYLCASGRVGGSGANVLTFGAGSRLTVL.

V is TRBV6-1 and J is TRBJ2-1; TRBD2 matches at 8 bases. CDR1 and CDR2 from the germline V gene are MNHNS and SASEGT. This CDR3 comprises 13 residues. V dropped 7 bases and J dropped 7; count of bases not matched to a gene: 6. The CDR3 spells CASTKAGENEQFF. The CDR3 DNA reads as TGTGCCAGCACCAAAGCGGGAGAGAATGAGCAGTTCTTC.

The genes are TRBV27 and TRBJ2-1; 7 bases fit TRBD2. The CDR3 consists of 14 residues. Germline lookup yields CDR1 MNHEY and CDR2 SMNVEV (reference sequence). With 0 bases clipped from V and 5 bases from J, the junction kept 1 base outside the gene matches. The CDR3 is CASSLSGTNNEQFF. The CDR3 DNA reads as TGTGCCAGCAGTTTATCGGGGACTAACAATGAGCAGTTCTTC.

This sequence joins TRBV4-3 and TRBJ2-1; TRBD2 agrees at 9 bases. Germline V gene lookup returns CDR1 LGHNA and CDR2 YSLEER. The CDR3 contains 15 residues. After removal of 0 bases from V and 5 bases from J, the junction contained 2 bases not matched to a gene. The CDR3 DNA reads TGCGCCAGCAGCCAAGAGCGGGGGGGAAACAATGAGCAGTTCTTC. It codes for CASSQERGGNNEQFF.

The gene calls are TRBV12-3 or TRBV12-4 and TRBJ2-1; TRBD2 agrees at 7 bases. The CDR3 sequence is 15 residues long. V lost 1 base, J lost 6 bases, and 6 bases stayed unmatched. Here the CDR3 reads CASSLVAGSTNEQFF. In nucleotides, the CDR3 is TGTGCCAGCAGTTTAGTAGCGGGTTCTACCAATGAGCAGTTCTTC.

J is TRBJ2-7 and V is TRBV12-3 or TRBV12-4; the D is unclear. Trimming pared 8 bases from V and 0 bases from J, leaving 14 bases between. The CDR3 is 14 amino acids. The CDR3 coding sequence is TGTGCCAGCGTTCTTGACCTGAGCTCCTACGAGCAGTACTTC. Translating gives CASVLDLSSYEQYF.

The chain uses TRBV4-2 and TRBJ2-5; D is tentatively TRBD1 or TRBD2 (5 bases each). Germline V gene lookup returns CDR1 LGHNA and CDR2 YNFKEQ. The CDR3 spans 15 residues. Between the trimmed V and J ends, which lost 5 bases and 0 bases, there was a span of 13 bases. The CDR3 loop is CASSANGANQETQYF. The CDR3 region has the DNA TGTGCCAGCAGCGCTAACGGGGCCAACCAAGAGACCCAGTACTTC.

This clonotype has just a few counts. V usage is TRBV20-1 and J usage is TRBJ2-6; the D call may be TRBD1 or TRBD2 (5 bases each). With 7 bases removed from V and 0 bases from J, the gap between germline ends came to 16 bases. The CDR3 loop spans 16 amino acids. Germline CDR1 is DFQATT and CDR2 is SNEGSKA (reference sequence). CDR3 sequence (DNA): TGCAGTGGCAACCGGGACCTCCTCTCTGGGGCCAACGTCCTGACTTTC. Encoded protein: CSGNRDLLSGANVLTF.

This chain joins TRBV5-1 and TRBJ2-7; weak D call: TRBD1 (5 bases). The germline gives CDR1 SGHRS, CDR2 YFSETQ. The CDR3 is 12 amino acids. With 7 bases removed from V and 2 bases from J, the gap between germline ends came to 10 bases. The CDR3 nucleotides are TGCGCCAGCTCTGACAGCGCCTACGAGCAGTACTTC. Translating it yields CASSDSAYEQYF.

This clonotype came up a few times. V usage is TRBV20-1 and J usage is TRBJ2-1, with a possible D match to TRBD2 (5 bases). There are 13 residues in the CDR3. The V gene's germline CDR1 is DFQATT and CDR2 SNEGSKA (reference sequence). Trimming removed 7 bases from V and 1 base from J, with 11 bases in between. CDR3 protein: CSVQRISYNEQFF. The CDR3 DNA sequence: TGCAGTGTTCAGCGGATTTCCTACAATGAGCAGTTCTTC.

A few counts support this clonotype. This rearrangement joins TRBV20-1 to TRBJ2-1; weak D call: TRBD2 (6 bases). From germline, CDR1 is DFQATT and CDR2 SNEGSKA (reference sequence). Trimming removed 3 bases at V and 0 bases at J, with 15 bases between. The length of the CDR3 is 16 residues. In DNA form, the CDR3 reads TGCAGTGCTAGTTATCTAGCGCCTAGCTCCTACAATGAGCAGTTCTTC. Translation: CSASYLAPSSYNEQFF.

V gene TRBV5-1 combines with J gene TRBJ1-3; a possible D gene is TRBD1 (5 bases). The CDR3 is made up of 16 amino acids. Germline V gives CDR1 SGHRS, CDR2 YFSETQ. The germline V and J ends were trimmed by 0 bases and 0 bases, with 10 bases remaining between them. The chain's CDR3 is CASSLEGQDSGNTIYF. The CDR3 nucleotides are TGCGCCAGCAGCTTGGAAGGACAAGACTCTGGAAACACCATATATTTT.

This clonotype was recorded a few times. The chain employs TRBV20-1 and TRBJ2-1; D is undetermined. Germline CDR1 DFQATT, CDR2 SNEGSKA (reference sequence). This CDR3 is 13 amino acids long. The ends were cut back, 3 bases at V and 4 bases at J, with 10 bases in the middle. The CDR3 nucleotides are TGCAGTGCTAGCCCGTCGGTATACAATGAGCAGTTCTTC. Encoded protein: CSASPSVYNEQFF.

The CDR3 region has the DNA TGTGCCAGCACCAAAGCGGGGGCCGCCTACAATGAGCAGTTCTTC. It translates to CASTKAGAAYNEQFF. The chain joins TRBV7-2 to TRBJ2-1; TRBD2 aligns across 8 bases. The J segment lost 2 bases and the V segment lost 7 bases, leaving 7 bases of the junction unmatched. Per germline, CDR1 SGHTA and CDR2 FQGNSA. The CDR3 has 15 residues. The variable domain in full, with the rest retrieved from reference TRBV7-2 and TRBJ2-1, is GAGVSQSPSNKVTEKGKDVELRCDPISGHTALYWYRQSLGQGLEFLIYFQGNSAPDKSGLPSDRFSAERTGGSVSTLTIQRTQQEDSAVYLCASTKAGAAYNEQFFGPGTRLTVL.